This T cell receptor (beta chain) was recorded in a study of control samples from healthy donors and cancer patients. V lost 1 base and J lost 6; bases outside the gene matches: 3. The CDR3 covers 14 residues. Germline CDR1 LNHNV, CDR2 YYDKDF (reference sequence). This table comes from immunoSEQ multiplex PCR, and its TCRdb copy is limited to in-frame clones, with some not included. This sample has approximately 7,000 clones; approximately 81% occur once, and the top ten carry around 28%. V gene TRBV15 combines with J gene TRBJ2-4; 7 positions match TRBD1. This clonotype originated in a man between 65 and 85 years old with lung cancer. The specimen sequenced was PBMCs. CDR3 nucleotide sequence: TGTGCCACCAGCAGAGCGGGACAGCTAAACATTCAGTACTTC. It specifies CATSRAGQLNIQYF.